This T cell receptor beta chain was sequenced for a study of beta chain features in type 1 diabetes. Whole-study results and caveats: The naive, central memory and Treg TCRB repertoires looked more alike in patients than they did in healthy donors. A moderate, significant TCRB CDR3 shortening appeared in type 1 diabetes across four CD4+ subsets. VDJ junctions sequenced from type 1 diabetes patients showed fewer insertions and more deletions.

The entirety of the isolated RNA underwent reverse transcription, so expressed TCRB transcripts were sequenced. TCRdb's copy holds only in-frame clones and misses some; the assay was immunoSEQ multiplex PCR. The data contain about 640,000 clones, roughly 12% of them singletons. This clone turned up a few times. The antigen remains unidentified. V was trimmed by 3 bases and J by 0 bases, leaving 12 bases between them. The CDR3 contains 16 residues. Germline CDR1 and CDR2: SGHVS and FQNEAQ. Material: naive CD4+ T cells from blood. This TCR was recovered from a man aged 25-40 years with type 1 diabetes. The chain joins TRBV7-8 to TRBJ1-3, with D hard to call. The CDR3, as DNA: TGTGCCAGCAGCTTCGGATTATTCATCTCTGGAAACACCATATATTTT. Its protein is CASSFGLFISGNTIYF.